Reported below is one TCR beta chain. Its antigen is not identified. This record belongs to a study of CD8+ T cells in alopecia areata. Overall study: Tofacitinib was taken orally by treated patients, and the dose was 5 to 10 mg twice daily. The tofacitinib course ran for 6 to 18 months and was followed by 6 months off drug. Study findings and constraints: Besides other cells, scalp samples also yield sequences of resident alphabeta T cells from normal skin.

Reverse transcription of extracted RNA yielded cDNA, which provided the sequencing template. The repertoire was sequenced with immunoSEQ multiplex PCR; TCRdb's copy has only in-frame clones and lacks some. Of about 130,000 clones in the sample, about 46% were seen once. V shed 2 bases and J shed 2 bases, with 8 bases lying between them. CDR1 is SNHLY and CDR2 is FYNNEI in the germline V gene. This CDR3 has 14 residues. Alopecia areata patients had lesional scalp punch biopsies and peripheral blood taken from them. The sequence was collected from a human donor with alopecia areata. The V call is TRBV2, the J call TRBJ2-3; D might be TRBD2 (5 bases). This specimen was CD8+ T cells sorted from blood, taken at week 0. The CDR3 spells CASSEWLATDTQYF. DNA of the CDR3: TGTGCCAGCAGTGAATGGCTAGCCACAGATACGCAGTATTTT.